The sample holds a few counts of the clone carrying this T cell receptor beta chain. Participants came from roughly 24 US areas, aged about 18 to 100 years. The sample belongs to a study of blood T cell repertoires in COVID-19. TCRdb's copy holds only in-frame clones and misses some; the assay was immunoSEQ multiplex PCR. The sample yields hundreds of thousands of clones, 80% to 85% seen once. Trimming took 4 bases from V and 4 from J; bases not matched to a gene: 14. This CDR3 has 17 amino acids. Germline V lookup: CDR1 SGHNT, CDR2 YYREEE (reference sequence). The chain combines TRBV5-4 with TRBJ2-1; 7 nucleotides agree with TRBD2. The source material was PBMCs or T cells enriched from blood (not recorded which). This TCR was sampled from a man aged 40-55 years who had been exposed to COVID-19. CDR3 DNA: TGTGCCAGCAGCCCGGGTATGGCTAGCGGACAATACAATGAGCAGTTCTTC. Translated, it gives CASSPGMASGQYNEQFF.